A single TCR beta chain is shown here with its context. What it binds is unknown. Libraries were prepared by immunoSEQ multiplex PCR; TCRdb keeps only in-frame clonotypes and omits some of them. The sample has some 250,000 clones; almost 90% are singletons. These data originate in a study of cytomegalovirus exposure and HLA in healthy donors. Study conclusions and caveats: 150 or so TCR beta chains were listed as cytomegalovirus-associated.

CDR3 length: 15 amino acids. Germline assignment: CDR1 MGHRA and CDR2 YSYEKL. The junction had 5 bases not matched to a gene; V was cut back by 0 bases and J by 5 bases. The receptor comes from a woman between 18 and 30 years old in good health and CMV-seronegative. V is TRBV4-1 and J is TRBJ1-2; 8 bases agree with TRBD1. The specimen sequenced was PBMCs. The CDR3 reads CASSQESGGLYGYTF. DNA of the CDR3: TGCGCCAGCAGCCAAGAATCAGGGGGCCTTTATGGCTACACCTTC.